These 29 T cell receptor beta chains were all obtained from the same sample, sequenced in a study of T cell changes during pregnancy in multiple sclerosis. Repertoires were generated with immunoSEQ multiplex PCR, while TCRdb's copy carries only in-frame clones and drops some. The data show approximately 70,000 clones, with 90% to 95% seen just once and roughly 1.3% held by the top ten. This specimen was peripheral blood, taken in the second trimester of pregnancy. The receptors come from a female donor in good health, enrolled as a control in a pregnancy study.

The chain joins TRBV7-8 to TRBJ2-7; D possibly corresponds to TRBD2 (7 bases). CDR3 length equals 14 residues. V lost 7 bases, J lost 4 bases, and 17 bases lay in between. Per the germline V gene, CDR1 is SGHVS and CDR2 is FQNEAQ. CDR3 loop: CASIPGGSDYEQYF. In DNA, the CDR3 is TGTGCCAGCATCCCGGGGGGCAGTGATTACGAGCAGTACTTC.

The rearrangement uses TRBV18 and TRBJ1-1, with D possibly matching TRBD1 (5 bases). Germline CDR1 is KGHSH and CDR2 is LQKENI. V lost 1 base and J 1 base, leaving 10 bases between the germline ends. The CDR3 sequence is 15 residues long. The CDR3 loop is CASSPQGPSNTEAFF. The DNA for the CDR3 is TGTGCCAGCTCACCACAGGGGCCCTCGAACACTGAAGCTTTCTTT.

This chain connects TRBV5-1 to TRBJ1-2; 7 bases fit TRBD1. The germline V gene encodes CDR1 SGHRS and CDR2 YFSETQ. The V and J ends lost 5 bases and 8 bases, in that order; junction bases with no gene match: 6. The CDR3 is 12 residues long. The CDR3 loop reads CASSPDRTGYTF. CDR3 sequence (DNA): TGCGCCAGCAGTCCGGACAGGACCGGCTACACCTTC.

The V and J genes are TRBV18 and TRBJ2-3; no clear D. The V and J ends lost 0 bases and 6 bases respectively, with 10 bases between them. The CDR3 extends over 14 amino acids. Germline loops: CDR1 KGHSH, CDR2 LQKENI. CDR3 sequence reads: CASSPPVVRDTQYF. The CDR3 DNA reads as TGTGCCAGCTCACCACCGGTGGTGCGGGATACGCAGTATTTT.

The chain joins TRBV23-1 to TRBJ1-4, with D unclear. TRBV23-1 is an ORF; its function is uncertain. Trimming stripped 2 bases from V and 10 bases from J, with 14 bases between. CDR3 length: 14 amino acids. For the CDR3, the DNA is TGCGCCAGCAGTCAAGGGTTTGGGCTCTCAAAACTGTTTTTT. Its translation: CASSQGFGLSKLFF.

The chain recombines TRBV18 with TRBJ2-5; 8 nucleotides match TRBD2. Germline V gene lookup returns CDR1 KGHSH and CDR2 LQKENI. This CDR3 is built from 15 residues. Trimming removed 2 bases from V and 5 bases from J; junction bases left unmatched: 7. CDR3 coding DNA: TGTGCCAGCTCACCATCCGGGGGGGCCGGGGAGACCCAGTACTTC. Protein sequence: CASSPSGGAGETQYF.

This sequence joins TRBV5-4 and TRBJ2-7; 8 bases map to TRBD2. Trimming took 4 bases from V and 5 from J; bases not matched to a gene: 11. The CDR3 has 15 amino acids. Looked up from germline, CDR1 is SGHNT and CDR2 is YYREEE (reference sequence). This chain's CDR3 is CASSVTGTRAHEQYF. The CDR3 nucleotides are TGTGCCAGCAGCGTAACCGGGACTAGAGCCCACGAGCAGTACTTC.

The CDR3 sequence is CASSSGVSLYEQYF. DNA for the CDR3: TGTGCCAGCAGTTCAGGGGTTTCCCTCTACGAGCAGTACTTC. The rearrangement joins TRBV28 to TRBJ2-7, with D tentatively TRBD1 (6 bases). V dropped 4 bases and J dropped 3 bases, with 13 bases sitting between them. Germline V gene data show CDR1 as MDHEN and CDR2 as SYDVKM. CDR3 length: 14 amino acids.

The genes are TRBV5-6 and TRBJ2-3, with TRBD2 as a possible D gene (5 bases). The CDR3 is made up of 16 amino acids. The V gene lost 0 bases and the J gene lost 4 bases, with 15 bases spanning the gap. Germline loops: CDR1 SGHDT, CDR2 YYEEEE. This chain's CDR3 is CASSLVRASGADTQYF. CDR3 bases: TGTGCCAGCAGCTTGGTTAGGGCCTCCGGGGCAGATACGCAGTATTTT.

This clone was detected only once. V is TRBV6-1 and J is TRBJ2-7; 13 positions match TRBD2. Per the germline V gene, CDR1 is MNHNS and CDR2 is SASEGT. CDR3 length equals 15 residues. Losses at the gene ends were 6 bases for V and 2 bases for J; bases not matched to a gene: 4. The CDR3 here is CASRGLAGFTYEQYF. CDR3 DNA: TGTGCCAGCAGGGGACTAGCGGGATTCACCTACGAGCAGTACTTC.

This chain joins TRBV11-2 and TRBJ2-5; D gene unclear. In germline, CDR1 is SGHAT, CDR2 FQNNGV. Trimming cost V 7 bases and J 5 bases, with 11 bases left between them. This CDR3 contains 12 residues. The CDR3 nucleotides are TGTGCCAGCACAAACTACCCGGAGACCCAGTACTTC. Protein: CASTNYPETQYF.

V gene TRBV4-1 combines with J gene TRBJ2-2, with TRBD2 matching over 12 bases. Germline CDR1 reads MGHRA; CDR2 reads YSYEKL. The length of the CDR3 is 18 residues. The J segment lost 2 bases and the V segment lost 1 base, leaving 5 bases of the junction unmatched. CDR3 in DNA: TGCGCCAGCAGCCAAGGCCGACTAGCGGGGGTAAACACCGGGGAGCTGTTTTTT. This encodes CASSQGRLAGVNTGELFF.

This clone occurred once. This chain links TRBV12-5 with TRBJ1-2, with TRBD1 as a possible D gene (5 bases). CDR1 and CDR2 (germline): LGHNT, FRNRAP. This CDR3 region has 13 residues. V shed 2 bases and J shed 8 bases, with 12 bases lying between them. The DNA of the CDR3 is TGTGCTAGTGGTTTGCCTCAGGGTGGCGGCTACACCTTC. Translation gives CASGLPQGGGYTF.

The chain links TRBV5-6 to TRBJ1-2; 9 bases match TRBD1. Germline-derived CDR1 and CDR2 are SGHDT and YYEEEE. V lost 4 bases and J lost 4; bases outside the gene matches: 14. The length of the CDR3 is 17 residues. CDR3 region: CASSPAGTGTAPYGYTF. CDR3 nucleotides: TGTGCCAGCAGCCCCGCCGGGACAGGGACAGCTCCCTATGGCTACACCTTC.

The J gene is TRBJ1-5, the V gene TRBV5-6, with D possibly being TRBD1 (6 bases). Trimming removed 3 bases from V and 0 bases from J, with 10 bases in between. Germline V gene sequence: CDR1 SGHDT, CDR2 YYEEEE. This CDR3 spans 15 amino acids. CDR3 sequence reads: CASSSRGFSNQPQHF. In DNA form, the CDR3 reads TGTGCCAGCAGCTCCAGGGGATTTAGCAATCAGCCCCAGCATTTT.

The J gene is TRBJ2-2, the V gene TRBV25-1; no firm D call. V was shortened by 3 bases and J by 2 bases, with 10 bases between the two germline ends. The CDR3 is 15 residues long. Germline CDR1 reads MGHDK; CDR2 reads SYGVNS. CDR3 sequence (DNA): TGTGCCAGCAGTGACCTCCGTACTAACACCGGGGAGCTGTTTTTT. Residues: CASSDLRTNTGELFF.

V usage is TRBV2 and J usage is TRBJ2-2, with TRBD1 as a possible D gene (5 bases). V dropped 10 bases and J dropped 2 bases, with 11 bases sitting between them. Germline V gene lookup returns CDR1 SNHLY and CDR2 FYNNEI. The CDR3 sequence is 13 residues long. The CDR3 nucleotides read TGTGCCAACTCCAGGGAAAACACCGGGGAGCTGTTTTTT. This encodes CANSRENTGELFF.

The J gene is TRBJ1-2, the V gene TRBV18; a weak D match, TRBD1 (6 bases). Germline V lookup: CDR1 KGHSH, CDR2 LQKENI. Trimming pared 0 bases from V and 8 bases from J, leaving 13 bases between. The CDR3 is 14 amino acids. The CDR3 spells CASSPPSGQSGYTF. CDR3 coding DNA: TGTGCCAGCTCACCACCCTCAGGACAGTCGGGCTACACCTTC.

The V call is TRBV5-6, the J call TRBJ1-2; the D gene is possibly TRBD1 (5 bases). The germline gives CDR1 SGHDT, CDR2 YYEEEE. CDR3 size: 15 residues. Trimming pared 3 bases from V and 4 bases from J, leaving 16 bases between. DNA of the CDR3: TGTGCCAGCAGCTCGCCGGGACTCGGCCCCTATGGCTACACCTTC. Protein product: CASSSPGLGPYGYTF.

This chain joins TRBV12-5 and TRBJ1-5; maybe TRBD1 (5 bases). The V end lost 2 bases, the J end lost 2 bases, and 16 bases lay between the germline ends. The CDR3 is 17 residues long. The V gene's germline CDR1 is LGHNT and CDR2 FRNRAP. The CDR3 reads CASGLRTGGVGNQPQHF. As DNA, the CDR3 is TGTGCTAGTGGTTTGCGAACCGGGGGAGTCGGCAATCAGCCCCAGCATTTT.

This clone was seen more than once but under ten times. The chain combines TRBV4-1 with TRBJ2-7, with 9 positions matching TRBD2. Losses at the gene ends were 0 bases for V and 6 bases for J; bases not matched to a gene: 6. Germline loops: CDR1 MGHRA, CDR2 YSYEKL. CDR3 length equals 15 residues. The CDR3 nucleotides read TGCGCCAGCAGCCAAGAAATAGCGGGAGCTTTCGAGCAGTACTTC. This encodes CASSQEIAGAFEQYF.

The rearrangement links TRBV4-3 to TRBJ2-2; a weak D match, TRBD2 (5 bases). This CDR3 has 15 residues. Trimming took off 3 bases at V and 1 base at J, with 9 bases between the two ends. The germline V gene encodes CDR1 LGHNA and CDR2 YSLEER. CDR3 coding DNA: TGCGCCAGCAGCCAGCGGGCAGGGAACACCGGGGAGCTGTTTTTT. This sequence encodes CASSQRAGNTGELFF.

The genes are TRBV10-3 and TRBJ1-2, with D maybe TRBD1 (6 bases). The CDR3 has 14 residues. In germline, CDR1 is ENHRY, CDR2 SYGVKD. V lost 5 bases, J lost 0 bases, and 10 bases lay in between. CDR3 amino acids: CAISPRGANYGYTF. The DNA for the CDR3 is TGTGCCATCAGTCCCAGGGGTGCTAACTATGGCTACACCTTC.

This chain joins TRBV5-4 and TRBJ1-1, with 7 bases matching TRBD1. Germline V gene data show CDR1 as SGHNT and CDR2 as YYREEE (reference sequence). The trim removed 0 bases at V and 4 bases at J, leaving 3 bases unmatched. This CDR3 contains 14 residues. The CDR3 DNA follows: TGTGCCAGCAGCTTGGGACAGGGAGGCACTGAAGCTTTCTTT. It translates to CASSLGQGGTEAFF.

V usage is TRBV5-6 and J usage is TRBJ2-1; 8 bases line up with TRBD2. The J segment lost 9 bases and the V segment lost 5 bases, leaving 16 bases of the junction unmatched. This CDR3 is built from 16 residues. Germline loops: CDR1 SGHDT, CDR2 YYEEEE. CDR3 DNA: TGTGCCAGCAGTTTAGAATTAGCGGGATTGGAAGGTGAGCAGTTCTTC. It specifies CASSLELAGLEGEQFF.

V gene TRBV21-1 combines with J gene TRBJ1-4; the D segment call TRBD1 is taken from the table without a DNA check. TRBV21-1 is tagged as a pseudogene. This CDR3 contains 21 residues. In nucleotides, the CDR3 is TGTGCCAGCACCGCAACCCAATCCACCAAGACAGCCCCATCAACTAATGAAAAACTGTTTTTT. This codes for CASTATQSTKTAPSTNEKLFF.

CDR3 sequence (DNA): TGTGCCAGCAGTTTACGAACCTCTAGCGGGAGCCGAGAGACCCAGTACTTC. Its translation is CASSLRTSSGSRETQYF. The chain uses TRBV28 and TRBJ2-5; TRBD2 aligns across 10 bases. The germline V gene has CDR1 MDHEN and CDR2 SYDVKM. The CDR3 length is 17 residues. The trim removed 2 bases at V and 4 bases at J, leaving 10 bases unmatched.

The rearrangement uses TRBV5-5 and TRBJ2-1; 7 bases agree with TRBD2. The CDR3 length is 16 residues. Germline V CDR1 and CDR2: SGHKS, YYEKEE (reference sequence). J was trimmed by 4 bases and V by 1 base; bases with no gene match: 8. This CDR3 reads CASSLFEGTKYNEQFF. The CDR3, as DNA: TGTGCCAGCAGCTTGTTCGAAGGGACTAAGTACAATGAGCAGTTCTTC.

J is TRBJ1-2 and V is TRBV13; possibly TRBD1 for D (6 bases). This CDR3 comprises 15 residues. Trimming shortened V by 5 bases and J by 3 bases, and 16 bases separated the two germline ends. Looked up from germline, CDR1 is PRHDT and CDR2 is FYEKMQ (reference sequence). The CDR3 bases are TGTGCCAGCAGCCCCACCTCTACAGGGTACTATGGCTACACCTTC. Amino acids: CASSPTSTGYYGYTF.